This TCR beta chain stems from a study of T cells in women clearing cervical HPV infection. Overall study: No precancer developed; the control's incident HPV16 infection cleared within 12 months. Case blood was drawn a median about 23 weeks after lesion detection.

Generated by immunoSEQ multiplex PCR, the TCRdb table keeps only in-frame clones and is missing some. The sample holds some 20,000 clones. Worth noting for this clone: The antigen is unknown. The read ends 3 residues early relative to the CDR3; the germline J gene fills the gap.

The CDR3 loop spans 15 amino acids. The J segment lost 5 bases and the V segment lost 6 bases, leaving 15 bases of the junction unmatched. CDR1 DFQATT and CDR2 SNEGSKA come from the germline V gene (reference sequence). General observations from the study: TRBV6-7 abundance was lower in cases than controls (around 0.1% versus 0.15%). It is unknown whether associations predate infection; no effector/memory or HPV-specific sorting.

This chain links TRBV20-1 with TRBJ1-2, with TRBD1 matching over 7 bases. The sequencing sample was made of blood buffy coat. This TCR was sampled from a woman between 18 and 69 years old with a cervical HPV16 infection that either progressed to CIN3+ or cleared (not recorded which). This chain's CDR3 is CSAPGFGQGVYGYTF. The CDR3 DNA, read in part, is TGCAGTGCCCCAGGTTTTGGGCAGGGGGTATATGGC.